The TCR beta chain described here comes from a study of Ad26.COV2.S vaccination and SARS-CoV-2 variants. Across the study: As a participant in COV1001, the donor was in the Ad26.COV2.S trial arm. Overall study results and limits: TCR breadth and depth analyses may have underestimated total T cell responses.

Points on this clone: Antigen: not known.

The CDR3 has 14 amino acids. Germline V gene lookup returns CDR1 SQVTM and CDR2 ANQGSEA. Trimming removed 3 bases from V and 1 base from J, with 9 bases in between. Treatment meaning: roughly 20 received Ad26.COV2.S at low or high dose, single or two shots; 5 received placebo; per-sample allocation not given. Sampling was performed 63 days after the first vaccine or placebo injection. Clones were read by immunoSEQ multiplex PCR, and TCRdb kept only the in-frame ones, dropping some. The sample has over 250,000 clones; about 90% are singletons. This TCR was recovered from a person between 18 and 60 years old who received the Ad26.COV2.S COVID-19 vaccine or a placebo. The V call is TRBV29-1, the J call TRBJ2-2; D call uncertain. The sample in question was peripheral blood, obtained in a trial of Ad26.COV2.S vaccine versus placebo. CDR3 DNA: TGCAGCGTTGACGGCCCGGAGAACACCGGGGAGCTGTTTTTT. Protein: CSVDGPENTGELFF.